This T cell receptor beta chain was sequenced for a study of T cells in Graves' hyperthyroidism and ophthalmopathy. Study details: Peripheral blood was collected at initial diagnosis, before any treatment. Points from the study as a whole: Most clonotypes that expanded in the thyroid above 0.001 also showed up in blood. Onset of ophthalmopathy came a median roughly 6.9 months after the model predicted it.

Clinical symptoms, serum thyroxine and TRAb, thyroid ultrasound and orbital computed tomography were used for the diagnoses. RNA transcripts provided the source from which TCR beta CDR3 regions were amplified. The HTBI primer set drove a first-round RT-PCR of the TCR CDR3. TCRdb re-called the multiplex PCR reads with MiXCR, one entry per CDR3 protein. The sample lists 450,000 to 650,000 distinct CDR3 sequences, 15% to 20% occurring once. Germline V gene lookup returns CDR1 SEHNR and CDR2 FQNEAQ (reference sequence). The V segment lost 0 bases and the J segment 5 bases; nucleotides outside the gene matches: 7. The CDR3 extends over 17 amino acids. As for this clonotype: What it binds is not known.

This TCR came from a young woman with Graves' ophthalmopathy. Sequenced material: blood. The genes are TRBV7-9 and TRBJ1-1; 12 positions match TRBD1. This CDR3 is CASSLASGQGAGTEAFF. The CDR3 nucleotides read TGTGCCAGCAGCTTAGCGTCGGGACAGGGGGCAGGAACTGAAGCTTTCTTT.